Included here is one T cell receptor (beta chain) sequence, with context. What it recognizes is unknown. The data originate from a study of T cells expressing NK-cell markers. TCRdb reprocessed the 5' RACE reads, keeping one entry per CDR3 protein, no DNA. The sample is made up of 150,000 to 180,000 distinct CDR3 sequences, and the top ten hold more than 35% of it. The CDR3 is made up of 16 amino acids. Per germline, CDR1 MGHRA and CDR2 YSYEKL. Notes on the study in general: Topping the CD3+CD56-NKG2C+ fraction as well were these clonotypes, in a few donors.

This chain joins TRBV4-1 and TRBJ1-6; without DNA, the TCRdb call of TRBD1 cannot be checked. The TCR originated in a woman in her fifties or sixties in good health. Sequenced sample: blood T cells: a sorted CD56 or NKG2C T cell subset, CD4+ or CD8+ T cells, or bulk PBMC T cells (not recorded which). This chain's CDR3 is CASSQDRDSGLSPLHF.